Below are 7 T cell receptor beta chains sequenced from a single sample in a study of STAT5B mutations in CD4+ large granular lymphocyte leukemia. Some clones are missing from TCRdb's copy, which holds only in-frame ones; the method was immunoSEQ multiplex PCR. The sample yields nearly 45,000 clones, 80% to 90% seen once. The sample consisted of CD4+ T cells from blood buffy coats. These receptors came from a human donor in good health.

V and J are TRBV30 and TRBJ1-6; 8 bases are a match to TRBD1. With V trimmed by 1 base and J by 10 bases, 6 bases remained unmatched. CDR1 and CDR2 (germline): GTSNPN, SVGIG (reference sequence). This CDR3 has 14 residues. The CDR3 DNA reads TGTGCCTGGAGTGGTCGGACAGGGCTCTCACCCCTCCACTTT. It yields the protein CAWSGRTGLSPLHF.

This chain links TRBV28 with TRBJ2-5; 12 bases match TRBD2. The junction had 8 bases not matched to a gene; V was cut back by 2 bases and J by 4 bases. This CDR3 has 17 residues. Germline V lookup: CDR1 MDHEN, CDR2 SYDVKM. CDR3 sequence (DNA): TGTGCCAGCAGTTTAAGACTAGCGGGAGAGGAGGTAGAGACCCAGTACTTC. Translating it yields CASSLRLAGEEVETQYF.

The chain combines TRBV27 with TRBJ1-5; the match to TRBD1 covers 7 bases. The germline gives CDR1 MNHEY, CDR2 SMNVEV (reference sequence). Losses at the gene ends were 6 bases for V and 1 base for J; bases not matched to a gene: 9. The length of the CDR3 is 16 residues. CDR3 nucleotide sequence: TGTGCCAGCAGACCGGGACAGAGGTTAAGCAATCAGCCCCAGCATTTT. Translated, it gives CASRPGQRLSNQPQHF.

The V call is TRBV4-1, the J call TRBJ2-6; no reliable D call. The V gene's germline CDR1 is MGHRA and CDR2 YSYEKL. V was cut by 2 bases and J by 4 bases, with 18 bases left in between. CDR3 length equals 18 residues. The CDR3 spells CASSQLDLVSSGANVLTF. CDR3 bases: TGCGCCAGCAGCCAACTGGATCTCGTGTCCTCGGGGGCCAACGTCCTGACTTTC.

This chain links TRBV7-2 with TRBJ1-1; 7 positions match TRBD1. Germline-derived CDR1 and CDR2 are SGHTA and FQGNSA. The CDR3 contains 16 residues. V lost 5 bases, J lost 1 base, and 10 bases stayed unmatched. The CDR3 DNA follows: TGTGCCAGCAGCCTTTCACAGGGGAGGAGGAACACTGAAGCTTTCTTT. Residues: CASSLSQGRRNTEAFF.

The chain employs TRBV5-4 and TRBJ2-2; 8 positions match TRBD2. The CDR3 spans 16 residues. The V segment lost 0 bases and the J segment 5 bases; nucleotides outside the gene matches: 6. In germline, CDR1 is SGHNT, CDR2 YYREEE (reference sequence). CDR3: CASSLGGTSPTGELFF. Written as DNA, the CDR3 is TGTGCCAGCAGCTTGGGTGGGACTAGTCCTACCGGGGAGCTGTTTTTT.

The chain uses TRBV7-2 and TRBJ1-3; 8 nucleotides match TRBD1. The ends lost 5 bases at V and 4 bases at J; junction bases unmatched: 4. Germline V gene sequence: CDR1 SGHTA, CDR2 FQGNSA. The CDR3 runs 14 residues. In DNA, the CDR3 is TGTGCCAGCAGCCAAGGGACAGGCGGAAACACCATATATTTT. This encodes CASSQGTGGNTIYF.